The 30 T cell receptor beta chains given below trace back to one sample, sequenced in a study of shared clonotypes between healthy human individuals. CD45RO-negative, CCR7-selected cells formed the naive CD8 fraction, which excluded terminally differentiated effector memory CD45RA+ cells. TCRdb's table, derived via immunoSEQ multiplex PCR, lists solely in-frame clones and lacks some. Of hundreds of thousands of clones in the sample, about 95% are singletons; the top ten hold 0.11%. Material: naive CD8+ T cells sorted from blood. The receptor set was obtained from a woman under 40 in good health.

This rearrangement joins TRBV28 to TRBJ1-1, with unresolved D. The CDR3 sequence is 14 residues long. V dropped 3 bases and J dropped 6 bases, with 14 bases sitting between them. CDR1 is MDHEN and CDR2 is SYDVKM in the germline V gene. CDR3 sequence: CASSFNTEGAEAFF. The CDR3 bases are TGTGCCAGCAGTTTTAACACGGAGGGCGCTGAAGCTTTCTTT.

In its sample, this clone was seen a few times. The gene calls are TRBV14 and TRBJ1-4; no reliable D call. This CDR3 comprises 13 residues. Per the germline V gene, CDR1 is SGHDN and CDR2 is FVKESK. V was clipped by 2 bases and J by 10 bases, with 11 bases between them. CDR3 region: CASSQSDPGKLFF. The CDR3 DNA is TGTGCCAGCAGCCAATCGGACCCTGGAAAACTGTTTTTT.

The chain joins TRBV28 to TRBJ2-7; 9 bases line up with TRBD2. Germline assignment: CDR1 MDHEN and CDR2 SYDVKM. J lost 1 base, V lost 4 bases, and 5 bases had no gene match. The CDR3 runs 15 residues. The CDR3 region has the DNA TGTGCCAGCAGTTCTCTAGCGGGATCGTCCTACGAGCAGTACTTC. This sequence encodes CASSSLAGSSYEQYF. The full variable domain, completed using reference TRBV28 and TRBJ2-7, is DVKVTQSSRYLVKRTGEKVFLECVQDMDHENMFWYRQDPGLGLRLIYFSYDVKMKEKGDIPEGYSVSREKKERFSLILESASTNQTSMYLCASSSLAGSSYEQYFGPGTRLTVT.

Details on this clone: Other DNA sequences in the same sample also yield this CDR3. The J gene is TRBJ2-7, the V gene TRBV6-5; D possibly uses TRBD1 or TRBD2 (5 bases each). V was cut by 2 bases and J by 6 bases, with 5 bases left in between. The CDR3 contains 11 residues. Germline V gives CDR1 MNHEY, CDR2 SVGAGI. The CDR3 loop is CASSYGGEQYF. CDR3 nucleotides: TGTGCCAGCAGTTACGGGGGCGAGCAGTACTTC.

About this clone: This sample includes further DNA sequences coding for the same CDR3. The V and J genes are TRBV28 and TRBJ2-1; tentatively, D is TRBD1 (6 bases). Germline V gene data show CDR1 as MDHEN and CDR2 as SYDVKM. This CDR3 has 14 residues. Trimming removed 5 bases at V and 0 bases at J, with 8 bases between. The CDR3, as DNA: TGTGCCAGCAGTAGGGGGAGCTCCTACAATGAGCAGTTCTTC. Its protein product is CASSRGSSYNEQFF.

As DNA, the CDR3 is TGTGCCAGCAGCTTGGGTTTCCACAAAAGCGGGAGGGGGACTGAGCAGTTCTTC. This translates into CASSLGFHKSGRGTEQFF. The genes are TRBV7-6 and TRBJ2-1, with 10 bases aligning to TRBD2. This CDR3 has 18 residues. Germline CDR1 and CDR2: SGHVS and FNYEAQ. The J segment lost 9 bases and the V segment lost 3 bases, leaving 17 bases of the junction unmatched.

The DNA for the CDR3 is TGTGCCAGCAGCCCTCAGCGGGAGCTGCATTACGAGCAGTACTTC. It yields the protein CASSPQRELHYEQYF. This chain joins TRBV7-9 and TRBJ2-7; TRBD2 agrees at 8 bases. Losses at the gene ends were 5 bases for V and 4 bases for J; bases not matched to a gene: 10. This CDR3 comprises 15 residues. Germline V gene sequence: CDR1 SEHNR, CDR2 FQNEAQ (reference sequence).

The J gene is TRBJ1-1, the V gene TRBV29-1; D perhaps matches TRBD1 (6 bases). Germline V gene data show CDR1 as SQVTM and CDR2 as ANQGSEA. Deletions cut 7 bases from V and 5 bases from J, with 17 bases between. This CDR3 contains 13 residues. The CDR3 region is CSAKGHGGTEAFF. The CDR3 coding sequence is TGCAGCGCCAAGGGACATGGAGGGACTGAAGCTTTCTTT.

This sequence joins TRBV28 and TRBJ2-7; 10 positions match TRBD1. CDR1 is MDHEN, CDR2 SYDVKM, per germline. The CDR3 spans 15 residues. The junction had 12 bases not matched to a gene; V was cut back by 7 bases and J by 6 bases. The CDR3 here is CASTPLGTGVGEQYF. The CDR3 nucleotides are TGTGCCAGCACCCCATTGGGGACAGGGGTAGGCGAGCAGTACTTC.

V is TRBV25-1 and J is TRBJ2-4; D gene uncertain. The V end lost 5 bases, the J end lost 3 bases, and 17 bases lay between the germline ends. CDR1 and CDR2 from the germline V gene are MGHDK and SYGVNS. The CDR3 is made up of 16 amino acids. The CDR3 DNA follows: TGTGCCAGCAGTCTTCGAAGACGGGTGGGCAAAAACATTCAGTACTTC. Protein: CASSLRRRVGKNIQYF.

The V and J genes are TRBV5-6 and TRBJ2-7; 10 nucleotides match TRBD2. V dropped 1 base and J dropped 1; count of bases not matched to a gene: 8. The CDR3 contains 17 residues. The V gene's germline CDR1 is SGHDT and CDR2 YYEEEE. The CDR3 loop is CASSLWTSGLGSYEQYF. The CDR3 DNA is TGTGCCAGCAGCTTGTGGACTAGCGGCCTGGGGTCCTACGAGCAGTACTTC.

The sample holds one count of this clone. The chain recombines TRBV18 with TRBJ2-7; 9 bases map to TRBD2. J was trimmed by 3 bases and V by 0 bases; bases with no gene match: 6. The CDR3 totals 16 residues. Germline values: CDR1 KGHSH, CDR2 LQKENI. In DNA, the CDR3 is TGTGCCAGCTCACCACCCAAGGGGACTAGCATCTACGAGCAGTACTTC. Translating gives CASSPPKGTSIYEQYF.

V is TRBV6-8 and J is TRBJ2-3, with unresolved D. V lost 5 bases, J lost 2 bases, and 17 bases lay in between. This CDR3 is built from 16 residues. The germline V gene encodes CDR1 MNHGY and CDR2 SAAAGT. The CDR3 loop reads CASSDMTEPHTDTQYF. Written as DNA, the CDR3 is TGTGCCAGCAGTGATATGACCGAGCCCCACACAGATACGCAGTATTTT.

As regards this clone: The junction departs from the called germline gene at one end, perhaps through a read error. The genes are TRBV7-9 and TRBJ2-7, with TRBD2 identical over 8 bases. Germline V gene data show CDR1 as SEHNR and CDR2 as FQNEAQ (reference sequence). This CDR3 has 13 residues. The CDR3 DNA reads TGTGCCAGCAGCATAGCGGGAAACTACGAGCAGTACTTC. This encodes CASSIAGNYEQYF.

This rearrangement joins TRBV11-2 to TRBJ2-7; TRBD2 matches at 8 bases. From germline, CDR1 is SGHAT and CDR2 FQNNGV. V lost 5 bases to trimming and J lost 4 bases; unmatched junction nucleotides: 1. This CDR3 spans 12 amino acids. CDR3 DNA sequence: TGTGCCAGCAGCGGGACTAGTTACGAGCAGTACTTC. This sequence encodes CASSGTSYEQYF.

This rearrangement joins TRBV5-1 to TRBJ2-7; D is possibly TRBD1 (5 bases). Germline V gene sequence: CDR1 SGHRS, CDR2 YFSETQ. V lost 0 bases to trimming and J lost 4 bases, with 8 bases between them. The CDR3 runs to 13 residues. This CDR3 reads CASSLEQGYEQYF. The CDR3 DNA reads as TGCGCCAGCAGCTTGGAGCAGGGTTACGAGCAGTACTTC.

The V call is TRBV9, the J call TRBJ2-1; D gene unclear. Trimming left V 4 bases short and J 4 bases short, with 18 bases between. This CDR3 has 16 amino acids. Germline V gene lookup returns CDR1 SGDLS and CDR2 YYNGEE. CDR3 loop: CASSPPPSSQYNEQFF. The CDR3 nucleotides are TGTGCCAGCAGCCCACCACCTTCGTCACAATACAATGAGCAGTTCTTC.

In its sample, this clone was seen once. This rearrangement joins TRBV7-8 to TRBJ2-1, with 7 bases identical to TRBD2. Trimming cost V 7 bases and J 2 bases; bases outside gene matches: 14. The CDR3 consists of 17 residues. Germline values: CDR1 SGHVS, CDR2 FQNEAQ. This CDR3 is CASTPNSGGGPYNEQFF. The CDR3 DNA sequence: TGTGCCAGCACGCCTAATTCGGGGGGAGGGCCCTACAATGAGCAGTTCTTC.

The genes are TRBV28 and TRBJ2-3; D is ambiguous. V was clipped by 5 bases and J by 0 bases, with 9 bases between them. The CDR3 consists of 14 residues. Germline CDR1 is MDHEN and CDR2 is SYDVKM. CDR3 loop: CASSPYLSTDTQYF. The DNA for the CDR3 is TGTGCCAGCAGTCCCTACCTTAGCACAGATACGCAGTATTTT.

The rearrangement joins TRBV6-5 to TRBJ2-7, with 7 positions matching TRBD1. The germline V gene has CDR1 MNHEY and CDR2 SVGAGI. J was trimmed by 4 bases and V by 0 bases; bases with no gene match: 9. The CDR3 has 16 residues. CDR3 nucleotides: TGTGCCAGCAGTTACTCTTCGGGACAGTTAAGTTACGAGCAGTACTTC. Amino acids: CASSYSSGQLSYEQYF.

The chain is built from TRBV2 and TRBJ2-7; 9 bases match TRBD1. The V and J ends lost 5 bases and 2 bases, in that order; junction bases with no gene match: 4. CDR3 size: 14 residues. CDR1 and CDR2 from the germline V gene are SNHLY and FYNNEI. The CDR3 is CASSQTGGPYEQYF. The CDR3 DNA follows: TGTGCCAGCAGTCAGACAGGGGGACCCTACGAGCAGTACTTC.

Regarding this clone: This CDR3 is also generated by other DNA sequences in the sample. V usage is TRBV5-1 and J usage is TRBJ2-7, with 10 bases aligning to TRBD2. The V segment lost 4 bases and the J segment 4 bases; nucleotides outside the gene matches: 2. Germline V gene data show CDR1 as SGHRS and CDR2 as YFSETQ. This CDR3 has 13 amino acids. The CDR3 here is CASSLTSGYEQYF. The CDR3 DNA reads TGCGCCAGCAGCCTGACTAGCGGGTACGAGCAGTACTTC.

The chain uses TRBV5-6 and TRBJ2-7; 14 bases match TRBD2. Germline V gene lookup returns CDR1 SGHDT and CDR2 YYEEEE. J was trimmed by 0 bases and V by 0 bases; bases with no gene match: 2. The CDR3 has 17 residues. CDR3 loop: CASSLGLAGGYSYEQYF. The CDR3 DNA reads TGTGCCAGCAGCTTGGGACTAGCGGGGGGGTACTCCTACGAGCAGTACTTC.

The V and J genes are TRBV28 and TRBJ1-5, with 7 bases that match TRBD1. V was clipped by 7 bases and J by 3 bases; unmatched bases: 6. Germline V lookup: CDR1 MDHEN, CDR2 SYDVKM. CDR3 size: 14 residues. DNA for the CDR3: TGTGCCAGCAACCGGGGACAGCTCAATCAGCCCCAGCATTTT. It specifies CASNRGQLNQPQHF.

The V and J genes are TRBV27 and TRBJ1-5; D gene uncertain. Per germline, CDR1 MNHEY and CDR2 SMNVEV (reference sequence). The CDR3 sequence is 13 residues long. Trimming stripped 2 bases from V and 5 bases from J, with 7 bases between. CDR3 sequence (DNA): TGTGCCAGCAGTTTAGGAACTTATCAGCCCCAGCATTTT. Translated, it gives CASSLGTYQPQHF.

This chain links TRBV7-9 with TRBJ2-7; tentatively, D is TRBD2 (5 bases). Trimming removed 7 bases from V and 4 bases from J, with 11 bases in between. The CDR3 runs 12 residues. CDR1 and CDR2 (germline): SEHNR, FQNEAQ (reference sequence). The CDR3 DNA reads as TGTGCCAGCAACCTAGGAGGTTACGAGCAGTACTTC. It encodes CASNLGGYEQYF.

V and J are TRBV4-2 and TRBJ2-5; perhaps TRBD1 as D (5 bases). With the DNA end fitting TRBJ2-7 better, the J assignment may be wrong. CDR3 length equals 16 residues. Germline values: CDR1 LGHNA, CDR2 YNFKEQ. CDR3 in DNA: TGTGCCAGCAGCCAAGAAGGGGAACACCTCTCCTACGAGCAGTACTTC. This encodes CASSQEGEHLSYEQYF.

The chain combines TRBV7-6 with TRBJ2-7, with TRBD1 identical over 7 bases. The junction had 5 bases not matched to a gene; V was cut back by 1 base and J by 5 bases. Germline V gene sequence: CDR1 SGHVS, CDR2 FNYEAQ. The CDR3 runs to 14 residues. This CDR3 reads CASSLVQGVHEQYF. The CDR3 coding sequence is TGTGCCAGCAGCTTAGTCCAGGGGGTTCACGAGCAGTACTTC.

This clone came up once. The CDR3 loop reads CASEWATEAFF. The CDR3 DNA reads TGTGCCAGTGAGTGGGCAACTGAAGCTTTCTTT. V is TRBV19 and J is TRBJ1-1, with D hard to call. Germline CDR1 is LNHDA and CDR2 is SQIVND (reference sequence). The length of the CDR3 is 11 residues. Trimming pared 8 bases from V and 5 bases from J, leaving 9 bases between.

The V call is TRBV11-2, the J call TRBJ2-7; D gene uncertain. Per the germline V gene, CDR1 is SGHAT and CDR2 is FQNNGV. Trimming removed 3 bases at V and 7 bases at J, with 16 bases between. CDR3 size: 14 residues. DNA of the CDR3: TGTGCCAGCAGCTTCAGTGAGGCGTCTTGGGAGCAGTACTTC. It encodes CASSFSEASWEQYF.